This TCR beta chain was recorded in a study of PD-1 blockade in classical Hodgkin lymphoma. Study context: A 3 mg/kg intravenous dose of nivolumab was received by patients every 2 weeks. Broader study findings: Complete responders possessed baseline diversity comparable to newly diagnosed patients. Anyone who began nivolumab under 1 year after ASCT was excluded.

No patient escaped relapse after autologous stem cell transplantation, and brentuximab vedotin exposure varied. The best responses consisted of complete response, partial response or progressive disease. Here immunoSEQ multiplex PCR was the method, and the copy in TCRdb shows in-frame clones only, minus some. The table includes roughly 55,000 clones, roughly 80% detected once. On this clone: Its antigen is still unknown.

The CDR3 runs 15 residues. CDR1 and CDR2 (germline): SGHAT, FQDESV (reference sequence). Trimming pared 0 bases from V and 0 bases from J, leaving 8 bases between. The specimen comprised peripheral blood mononuclear cells (PBMCs), sampled at baseline. The sequence came from a human donor with classical Hodgkin lymphoma. This chain connects TRBV11-1 to TRBJ1-1; D may be TRBD1 (5 bases). The CDR3 spells CASSLAGGMNTEAFF. CDR3 sequence (DNA): TGTGCCAGCAGCTTAGCGGGGGGAATGAACACTGAAGCTTTCTTT.